The rows below give T cell receptor beta chains drawn from one sample of a study of CD8 T cells in ankylosing spondylitis. TCRdb re-called the 5' RACE reads with MiXCR, one entry per CDR3 protein. This table holds some 92,000 distinct CDR3 sequences, around 26% found once. Sequenced: blood, either unsorted or a sorted T cell fraction (not recorded which). These receptors came from a male donor with ankylosing spondylitis or in good health (not recorded which). CDR3s include the opening cysteine and the closing phenylalanine or tryptophan. Each record gives: CDR3 length, V gene, clone size, D gene, J gene, CDR3 DNA, CDR3 protein. The D gene is left open where the match is weak. Size tells how often a clone was seen (once, few, many) or the class of an expanded clone, and some rows leave it out.

10,TRBV7-9,few,.,TRBJ2-5,TGTGCCAGCCACCAAGAGACCCAGTACTTC,CASHQETQYF
15,TRBV19,.,.,TRBJ1-5,TGTGCCAGTAGTAGCTTTGGGTTGGCTAATCAGCCCCAGCATTTT,CASSSFGLANQPQHF
15,TRBV6-1,.,.,TRBJ1-2,TGTGCCAGCCGGGGCGGGCGCTCTATAAACTATGGCTACACCTTC,CASRGGRSINYGYTF
15,TRBV18,.,TRBD1,TRBJ1-2,TGTGCCAGCTCATCGAAAGGGGGCTTACTATTTGGCTACACCTTC,CASSSKGGLLFGYTF
14,TRBV5-1,few,.,TRBJ1-2,TGCGCCAGCAAGCCCGAGGGTCCGGTCTATGGCTACACCTTC,CASKPEGPVYGYTF
15,TRBV7-7,few,TRBD1,TRBJ2-5,TGTGCTAGCAGCCTCAGGGGGCTGGTCCAAGAGACCCAGTACTTC,CASSLRGLVQETQYF
13,TRBV9,.,.,TRBJ1-1,TGTGCCAGCAGCCCACGGACAGCCACTGAAGCTTTCTTT,CASSPRTATEAFF
13,TRBV5-1,.,.,TRBJ1-1,TGCGCCAGCATGGAGCATGGGCGGACTGAAGCTTTCTTT,CASMEHGRTEAFF
13,TRBV29-1,once,.,TRBJ1-1,TGCAGCGTGGTCCCACTCGGACAGCCTGAAGCTTTCTTT,CSVVPLGQPEAFF
17,TRBV4-2,.,TRBD2,TRBJ2-7,TGTGCCAGCAGCCAAGAAGGGCTAGCGGAGGACTCCTACGAGCAGTACTTC,CASSQEGLAEDSYEQYF
16,TRBV5-1,.,TRBD1,TRBJ1-1,TGCGCCAGCAGCTTGGAATCGAATATCGGGACAGGTAAAGCTTTCTTT,CASSLESNIGTGKAFF
13,TRBV14,many,.,TRBJ2-5,TGTGCCAGCAGGTCCCAGGGCGTGGAGACCCAGTACTTC,CASRSQGVETQYF
12,TRBV7-8,.,TRBD1,TRBJ1-2,TGTGCCAGCAGCTTGCAGGGGGATGGCTACACCTTC,CASSLQGDGYTF
14,TRBV5-6,.,TRBD1,TRBJ1-5,TGTGCCAGCCGAAAGACAGGGTCGGGTATGCCCCAGCATTTT,CASRKTGSGMPQHF
14,TRBV5-1,.,.,TRBJ2-1,TGCGCCAGCAGCAGGGCCTCACTTCGGGTTGAGCAGTTCTTC,CASSRASLRVEQFF
12,TRBV29-1,many,.,TRBJ1-2,TGCAGCGTTCTGCAGGGAGACTATGGCTACACCTTC,CSVLQGDYGYTF
13,TRBV14,.,.,TRBJ1-5,TGTGCCAGCAGCCAAGGCCTTTATCAGCCCCAGCATTTT,CASSQGLYQPQHF
17,TRBV7-8,few,TRBD1,TRBJ1-3,TGTGCCAGCAGCTACCAGACAGGGGGTGTCTCTGGAAACACCATATATTTT,CASSYQTGGVSGNTIYF
13,TRBV20-1,few,.,TRBJ1-4,TGCAGTGCCATCCGCAGGGGCAATGAAAAACTGTTTTTT,CSAIRRGNEKLFF
15,TRBV5-1,few,.,TRBJ2-3,TGCGCCAGCAGCTTTGAAGGGGTGAGCACAGATACGCAGTATTTT,CASSFEGVSTDTQYF
13,TRBV7-2,.,.,TRBJ1-1,TGTGCCAGCACGACTGACATGAACACTGAAGCTTTCTTT,CASTTDMNTEAFF
17,TRBV7-6,.,TRBD1,TRBJ2-2,TGTGCCAGCAGACCGGGACAGGGGATGTGGAACACCGGGGAGCTGTTTTTT,CASRPGQGMWNTGELFF
15,TRBV7-2,.,.,TRBJ2-2,TGTGCCAGCAGCTTAGCGTTGGGTAACACCGGGGAGCTGTTTTTT,CASSLALGNTGELFF
13,TRBV29-1,.,.,TRBJ1-1,TGCAGCGTTGGGCTCAGTTCCAACACTGAAGCTTTCTTT,CSVGLSSNTEAFF
18,TRBV27,.,.,TRBJ1-3,TGTGCCAGCAGTTCCCTGTACGAGTTGCCATCAGGGGGAAACACCATATATTTT,CASSSLYELPSGGNTIYF
16,TRBV5-6,.,TRBD2,TRBJ2-1,TGTGCCAGCAGCTCTGAAACTAGCGGGAGTGGCAATGAGCAGTTCTTC,CASSSETSGSGNEQFF
13,TRBV5-1,.,.,TRBJ2-1,TGCGCCAGCAGCTTGATCGCGTCCAATGAGCAGTTCTTC,CASSLIASNEQFF
15,TRBV3-1,.,.,TRBJ1-1,TGTGCCAGCAGCCAATATGGGAATGGGAACACTGAAGCTTTCTTT,CASSQYGNGNTEAFF
17,TRBV7-9,.,.,TRBJ1-5,TGTGCCAGCAGCTTAGTGGCAGGGGAAAGGTTCGGGCAGCCCCAGCATTTT,CASSLVAGERFGQPQHF
15,TRBV7-8,.,.,TRBJ2-1,TGTGCCAGCAGCAGAGGGGAATTCTCCTACAATGAGCAGTTCTTC,CASSRGEFSYNEQFF